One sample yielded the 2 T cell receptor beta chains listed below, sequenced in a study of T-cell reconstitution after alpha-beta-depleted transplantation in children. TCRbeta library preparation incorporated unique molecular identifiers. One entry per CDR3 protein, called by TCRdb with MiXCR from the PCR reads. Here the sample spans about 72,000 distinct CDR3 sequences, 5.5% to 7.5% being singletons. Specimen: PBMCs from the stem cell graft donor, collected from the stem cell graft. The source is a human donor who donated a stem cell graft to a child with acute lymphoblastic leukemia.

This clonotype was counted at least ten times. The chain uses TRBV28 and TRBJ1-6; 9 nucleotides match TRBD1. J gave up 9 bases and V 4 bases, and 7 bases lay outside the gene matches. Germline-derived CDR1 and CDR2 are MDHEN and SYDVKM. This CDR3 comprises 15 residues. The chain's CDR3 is CASSSPGQGGSPLHF. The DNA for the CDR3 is TGTGCCAGCAGTTCACCGGGACAGGGAGGTTCACCCCTCCACTTT.

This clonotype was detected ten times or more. CDR3 bases: TGTGCCAGCAGCTTAGATAGAAAGCGCAACACCGGGGAGCTGTTTTTT. Translating gives CASSLDRKRNTGELFF. The chain uses TRBV11-2 and TRBJ2-2; D is unclear. Germline CDR1 is SGHAT and CDR2 is FQNNGV. The CDR3 covers 16 residues. V lost 0 bases, J lost 2 bases, and 10 bases lay in between.